This T cell receptor beta chain appears in the sequencing data of a study of T cell responses to AZD1222 COVID-19 vaccine. Study-level information: Analyses pooled second doses at about 4 or about 12 weeks. Study conclusions and caveats: Mapped onto spike, vaccine-associated CD4 TCRs spanned it and were dominant at 160-218 and 743-854.

Of note for this clone: Its specificity is unknown.

TCRdb's table, derived via immunoSEQ multiplex PCR, lists solely in-frame clones and lacks some. The top ten clones hold approximately 0.98% of a sample with about 190,000 clones, about nine tenths of them seen once. Germline lookup yields CDR1 SGHVS and CDR2 FNYEAQ. Trimming pared 1 base from V and 1 base from J, leaving 12 bases between. This CDR3 contains 16 residues. The V call is TRBV7-6, the J call TRBJ2-3; no clear D. The origin of this receptor is an adult in good health. This specimen consisted of peripheral blood, obtained on day 0 of AZD1222 vaccination. CDR3 bases: TGTGCCAGCAGCTTAGTTCCTGGCCGGGGCACAGATACGCAGTATTTT. Its protein is CASSLVPGRGTDTQYF.